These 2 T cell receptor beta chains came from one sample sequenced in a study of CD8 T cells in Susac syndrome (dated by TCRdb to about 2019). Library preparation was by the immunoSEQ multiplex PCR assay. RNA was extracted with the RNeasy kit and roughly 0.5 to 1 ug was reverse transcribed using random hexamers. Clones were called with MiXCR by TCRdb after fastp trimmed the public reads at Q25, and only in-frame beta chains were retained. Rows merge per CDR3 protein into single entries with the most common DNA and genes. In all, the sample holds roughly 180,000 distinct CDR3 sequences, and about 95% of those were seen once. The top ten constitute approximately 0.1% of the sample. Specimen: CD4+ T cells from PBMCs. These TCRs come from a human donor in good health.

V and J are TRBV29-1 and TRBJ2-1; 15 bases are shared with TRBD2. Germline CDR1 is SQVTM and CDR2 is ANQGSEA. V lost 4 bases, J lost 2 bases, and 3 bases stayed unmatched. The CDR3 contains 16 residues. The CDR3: CSVGTSGRGTYNEQFF. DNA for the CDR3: TGCAGCGTTGGGACTAGCGGGAGGGGGACCTACAATGAGCAGTTCTTC.

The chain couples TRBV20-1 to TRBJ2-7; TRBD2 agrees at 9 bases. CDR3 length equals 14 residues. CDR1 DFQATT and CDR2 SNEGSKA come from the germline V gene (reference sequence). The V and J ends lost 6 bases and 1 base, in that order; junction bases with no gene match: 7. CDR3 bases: TGCAGTGCAAACGATCTAGCGGGATCCTACGAGCAGTACTTC. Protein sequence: CSANDLAGSYEQYF.